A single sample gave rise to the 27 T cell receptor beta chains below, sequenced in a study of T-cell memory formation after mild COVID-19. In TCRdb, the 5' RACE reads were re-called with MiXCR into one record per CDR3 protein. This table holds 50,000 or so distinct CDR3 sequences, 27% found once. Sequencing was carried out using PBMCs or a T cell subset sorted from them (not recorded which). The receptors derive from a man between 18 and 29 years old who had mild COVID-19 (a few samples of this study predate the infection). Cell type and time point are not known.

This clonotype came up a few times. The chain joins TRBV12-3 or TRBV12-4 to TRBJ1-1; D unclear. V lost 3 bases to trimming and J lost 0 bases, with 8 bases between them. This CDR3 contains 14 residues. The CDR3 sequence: CASSFGGLNTEAFF. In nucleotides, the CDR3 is TGTGCCAGCAGTTTTGGCGGCCTGAACACTGAAGCTTTCTTT.

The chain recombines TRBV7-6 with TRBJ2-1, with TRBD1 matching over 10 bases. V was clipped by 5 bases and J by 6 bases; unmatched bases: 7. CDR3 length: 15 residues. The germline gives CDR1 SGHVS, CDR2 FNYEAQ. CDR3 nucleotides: TGTGCCAGCAGCAGCCGGGACAGGGGAGCCAATGAGCAGTTCTTC. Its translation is CASSSRDRGANEQFF.

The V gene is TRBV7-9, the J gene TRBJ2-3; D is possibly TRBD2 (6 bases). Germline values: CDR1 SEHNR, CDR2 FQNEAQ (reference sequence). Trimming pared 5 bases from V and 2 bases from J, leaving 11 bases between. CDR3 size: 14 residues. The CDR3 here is CASSPRGFTDTQYF. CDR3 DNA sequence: TGTGCCAGCAGCCCCCGGGGGTTCACAGATACGCAGTATTTT.

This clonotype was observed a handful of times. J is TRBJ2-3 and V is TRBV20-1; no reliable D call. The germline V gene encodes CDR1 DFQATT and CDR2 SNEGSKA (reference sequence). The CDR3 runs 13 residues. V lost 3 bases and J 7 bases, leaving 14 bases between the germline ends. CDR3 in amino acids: CSARGGNENTQYF. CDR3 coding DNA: TGCAGTGCTAGGGGCGGAAACGAGAATACGCAGTATTTT.

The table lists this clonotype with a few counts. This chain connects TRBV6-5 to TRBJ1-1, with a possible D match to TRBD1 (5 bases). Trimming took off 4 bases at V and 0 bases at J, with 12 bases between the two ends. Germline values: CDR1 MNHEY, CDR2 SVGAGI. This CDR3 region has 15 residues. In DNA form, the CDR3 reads TGTGCCAGCAGTTTTGACGGGGCTATGAACACTGAAGCTTTCTTT. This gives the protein CASSFDGAMNTEAFF.

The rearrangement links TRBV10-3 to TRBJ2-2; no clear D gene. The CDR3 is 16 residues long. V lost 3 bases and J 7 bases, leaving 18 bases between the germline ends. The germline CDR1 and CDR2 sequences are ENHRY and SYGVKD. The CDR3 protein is CAISDSLSVENGELFF. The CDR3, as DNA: TGTGCCATCAGTGATTCGTTGAGCGTCGAGAACGGGGAGCTGTTTTTT.

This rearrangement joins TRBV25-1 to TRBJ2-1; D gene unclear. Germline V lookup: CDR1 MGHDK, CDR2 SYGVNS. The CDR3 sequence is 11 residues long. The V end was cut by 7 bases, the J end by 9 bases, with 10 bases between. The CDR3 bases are TGTGCCAGCACCCTAGTGGGTGAGCAGTTCTTC. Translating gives CASTLVGEQFF. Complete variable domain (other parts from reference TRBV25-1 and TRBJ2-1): EADIYQTPRYLVIGTGKKITLECSQTMGHDKMYWYQQDPGMELHLIHYSYGVNSTEKGDLSSESTVSRIRTEHFPLTLESARPSHTSQYLCASTLVGEQFFGPGTRLTVL.

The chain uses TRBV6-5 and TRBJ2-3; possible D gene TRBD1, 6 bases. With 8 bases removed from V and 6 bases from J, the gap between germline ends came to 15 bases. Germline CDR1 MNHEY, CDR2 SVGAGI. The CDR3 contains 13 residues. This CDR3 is CASGDGQHDTQYF. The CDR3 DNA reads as TGTGCCAGCGGAGACGGACAGCACGATACGCAGTATTTT.

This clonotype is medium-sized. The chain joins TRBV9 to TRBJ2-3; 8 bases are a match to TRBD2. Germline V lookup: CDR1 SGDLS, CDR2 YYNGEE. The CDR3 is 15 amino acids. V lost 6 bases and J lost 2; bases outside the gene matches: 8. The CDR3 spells CASTPGGAITDTQYF. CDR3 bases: TGTGCCAGCACCCCGGGGGGGGCAATCACAGATACGCAGTATTTT.

The DNA for the CDR3 is TGCGCCAGCAGCCTCGTGGGACTAGCGGGATTAAATGAGCAGTTCTTC. As protein: CASSLVGLAGLNEQFF. V usage is TRBV4-1 and J usage is TRBJ2-1, with TRBD2 identical over 13 bases. CDR3 length: 16 amino acids. Per germline, CDR1 MGHRA and CDR2 YSYEKL. The junction had 7 bases not matched to a gene; V was cut back by 4 bases and J by 7 bases.

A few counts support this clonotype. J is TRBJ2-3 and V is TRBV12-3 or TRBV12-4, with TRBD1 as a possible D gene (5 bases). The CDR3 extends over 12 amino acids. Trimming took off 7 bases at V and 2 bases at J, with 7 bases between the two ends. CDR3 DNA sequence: TGTGCCAGCACCAGGGACACAGATACGCAGTATTTT. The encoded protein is CASTRDTDTQYF.

The CDR3 loop is CASSLSGKQGTEAFF. The CDR3 nucleotides read TGCGCCAGCAGCTTGTCGGGGAAGCAAGGCACTGAAGCTTTCTTT. J is TRBJ1-1 and V is TRBV5-1; D gene unclear. This CDR3 spans 15 amino acids. Germline V gene lookup returns CDR1 SGHRS and CDR2 YFSETQ. The ends were cut back, 1 base at V and 4 bases at J, with 14 bases in the middle. The variable domain in full, with the rest retrieved from reference TRBV5-1 and TRBJ1-1, is KAGVTQTPRYLIKTRGQQVTLSCSPISGHRSVSWYQQTPGQGLQFLFEYFSETQRNKGNFPGRFSGRQFSNSRSEMNVSTLELGDSALYLCASSLSGKQGTEAFFGQGTRLTVV.

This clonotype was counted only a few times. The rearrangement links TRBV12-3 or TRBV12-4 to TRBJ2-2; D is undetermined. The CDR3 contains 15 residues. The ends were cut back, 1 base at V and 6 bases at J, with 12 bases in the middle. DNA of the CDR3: TGTGCCAGCAGTTTAGGTGGGGAAAGTTCCGGGGAGCTGTTTTTT. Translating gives CASSLGGESSGELFF.

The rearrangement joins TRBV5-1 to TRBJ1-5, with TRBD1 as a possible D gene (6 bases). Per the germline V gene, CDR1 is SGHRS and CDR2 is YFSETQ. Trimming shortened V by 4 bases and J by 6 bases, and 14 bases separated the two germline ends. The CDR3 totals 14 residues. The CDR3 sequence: CASSPSGGLQPQHF. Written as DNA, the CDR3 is TGCGCCAGCAGCCCCTCCGGGGGGCTTCAGCCCCAGCATTTT.

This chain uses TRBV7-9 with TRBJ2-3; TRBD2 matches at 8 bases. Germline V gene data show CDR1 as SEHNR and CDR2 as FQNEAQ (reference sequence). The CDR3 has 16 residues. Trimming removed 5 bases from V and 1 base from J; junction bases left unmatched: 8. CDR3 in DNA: TGTGCCAGCAGCCCCATAGCGGGGCCACGCACAGATACGCAGTATTTT. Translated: CASSPIAGPRTDTQYF.

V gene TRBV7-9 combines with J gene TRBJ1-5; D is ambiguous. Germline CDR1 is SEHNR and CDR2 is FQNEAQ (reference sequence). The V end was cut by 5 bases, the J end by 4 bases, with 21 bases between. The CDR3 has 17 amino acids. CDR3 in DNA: TGTGCCAGCAGCGAAACCGCGGACGGCTATAATAATCAGCCCCAGCATTTT. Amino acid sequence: CASSETADGYNNQPQHF.

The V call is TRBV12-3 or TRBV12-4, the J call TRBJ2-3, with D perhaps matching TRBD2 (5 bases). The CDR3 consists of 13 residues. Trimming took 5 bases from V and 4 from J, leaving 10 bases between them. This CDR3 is CASSPGSSDTQYF. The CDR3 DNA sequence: TGTGCCAGCAGTCCGGGGAGTTCAGATACGCAGTATTTT.

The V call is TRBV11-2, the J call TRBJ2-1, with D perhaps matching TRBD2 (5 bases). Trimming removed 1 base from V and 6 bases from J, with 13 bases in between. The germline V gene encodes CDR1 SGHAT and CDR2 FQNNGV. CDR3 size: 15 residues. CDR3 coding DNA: TGTGCCAGCAGCTTAGCCCTAGCAGCCGCCAATGAGCAGTTCTTC. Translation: CASSLALAAANEQFF.

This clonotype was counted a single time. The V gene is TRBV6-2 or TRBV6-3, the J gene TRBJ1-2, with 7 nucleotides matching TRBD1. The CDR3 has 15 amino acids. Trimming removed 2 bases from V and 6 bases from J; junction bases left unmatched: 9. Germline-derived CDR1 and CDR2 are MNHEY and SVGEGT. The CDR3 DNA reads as TGTGCCAGCAGTTACCGGGACAGCAAGCTCAATGGCTACACCTTC. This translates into CASSYRDSKLNGYTF.

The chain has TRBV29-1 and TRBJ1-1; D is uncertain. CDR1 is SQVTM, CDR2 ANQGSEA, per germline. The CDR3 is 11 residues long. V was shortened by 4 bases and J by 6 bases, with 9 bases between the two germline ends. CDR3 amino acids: CSVGLGAEAFF. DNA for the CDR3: TGCAGCGTTGGGCTCGGGGCTGAAGCTTTCTTT.

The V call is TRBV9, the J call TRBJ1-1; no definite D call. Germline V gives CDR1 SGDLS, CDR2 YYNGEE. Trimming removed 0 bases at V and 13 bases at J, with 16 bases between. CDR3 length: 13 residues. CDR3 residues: CASSVGDRPQRFF. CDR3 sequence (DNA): TGTGCCAGCAGCGTAGGGGATCGGCCCCAGCGTTTCTTT.

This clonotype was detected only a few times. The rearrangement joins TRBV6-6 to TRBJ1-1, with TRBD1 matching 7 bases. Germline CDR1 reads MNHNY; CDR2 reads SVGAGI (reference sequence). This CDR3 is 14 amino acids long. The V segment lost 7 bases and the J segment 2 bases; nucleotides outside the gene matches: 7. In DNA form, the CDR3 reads TGTGCCAGCACCAACAGGGGCCTTAACACTGAAGCTTTCTTT. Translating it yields CASTNRGLNTEAFF.

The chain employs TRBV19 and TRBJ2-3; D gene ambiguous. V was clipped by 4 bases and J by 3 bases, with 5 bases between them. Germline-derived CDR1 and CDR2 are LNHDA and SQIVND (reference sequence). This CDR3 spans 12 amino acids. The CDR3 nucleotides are TGTGCCAGTAGTACCTCAACAGATACGCAGTATTTT. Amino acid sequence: CASSTSTDTQYF. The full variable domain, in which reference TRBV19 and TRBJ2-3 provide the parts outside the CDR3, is DGGITQSPKYLFRKEGQNVTLSCEQNLNHDAMYWYRQDPGQGLRLIYYSQIVNDFQKGDIAEGYSVSREKKESFPLTVTSAQKNPTAFYLCASSTSTDTQYFGPGTRLTVL.

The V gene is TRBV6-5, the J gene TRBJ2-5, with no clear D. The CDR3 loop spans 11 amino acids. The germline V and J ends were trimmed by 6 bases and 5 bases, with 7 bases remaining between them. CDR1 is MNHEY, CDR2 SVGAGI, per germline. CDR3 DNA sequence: TGTGCCAGCAGCAACCGGGAGACCCAGTACTTC. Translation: CASSNRETQYF.

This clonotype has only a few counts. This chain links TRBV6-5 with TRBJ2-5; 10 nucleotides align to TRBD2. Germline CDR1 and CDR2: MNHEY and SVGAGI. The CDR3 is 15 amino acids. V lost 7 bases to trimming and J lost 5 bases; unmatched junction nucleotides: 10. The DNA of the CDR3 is TGTGCCAGCAAAGCAGCGGGGGGGACGTTTGAGACCCAGTACTTC. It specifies CASKAAGGTFETQYF.

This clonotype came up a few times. The CDR3 loop is CASSPGRRGGYTF. In nucleotides, the CDR3 is TGTGCCAGCAGCCCAGGACGGAGGGGAGGCTACACCTTC. The rearrangement uses TRBV7-6 and TRBJ1-2; tentative D call: TRBD1 (5 bases). From germline, CDR1 is SGHVS and CDR2 FNYEAQ. Between the trimmed V and J ends, which lost 5 bases and 8 bases, there was a span of 15 bases. This CDR3 comprises 13 residues.

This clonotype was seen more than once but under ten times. CDR3 loop: CASSPPSGYSPETQYF. CDR3 DNA sequence: TGTGCCAGCAGCCCCCCGAGCGGGTACTCTCCGGAGACCCAGTACTTC. V usage is TRBV7-9 and J usage is TRBJ2-5, with a possible D match to TRBD2 (6 bases). CDR1 and CDR2 from the germline V gene are SEHNR and FQNEAQ (reference sequence). Trimming pared 5 bases from V and 5 bases from J, leaving 21 bases between. The CDR3 has 16 amino acids. The full variable domain, rest sourced from reference TRBV7-9 and TRBJ2-5, is DTGVSQNPRHKITKRGQNVTFRCDPISEHNRLYWYRQTLGQGPEFLTYFQNEAQLEKSRLLSDRFSAERPKGSFSTLEIQRTEQGDSAMYLCASSPPSGYSPETQYFGPGTRLLVL.